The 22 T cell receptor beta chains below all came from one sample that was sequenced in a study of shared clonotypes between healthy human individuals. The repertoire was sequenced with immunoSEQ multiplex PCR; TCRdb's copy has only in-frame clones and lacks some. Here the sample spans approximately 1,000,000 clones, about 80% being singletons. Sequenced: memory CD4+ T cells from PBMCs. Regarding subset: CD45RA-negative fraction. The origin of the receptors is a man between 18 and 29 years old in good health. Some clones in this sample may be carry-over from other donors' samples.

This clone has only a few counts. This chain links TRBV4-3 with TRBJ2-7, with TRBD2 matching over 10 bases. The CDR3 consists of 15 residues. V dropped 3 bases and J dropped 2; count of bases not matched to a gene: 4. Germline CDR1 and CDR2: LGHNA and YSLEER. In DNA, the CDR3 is TGCGCCAGCAGCCAGGGACTAGCGAACACCTACGAGCAGTACTTC. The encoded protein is CASSQGLANTYEQYF.

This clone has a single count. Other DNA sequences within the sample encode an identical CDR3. Here the CDR3 reads CASSLQGFTDTQYF. CDR3 coding DNA: TGCGCCAGCAGCTTGCAGGGCTTCACAGATACGCAGTATTTT. The rearrangement joins TRBV5-1 to TRBJ2-3; possible D gene TRBD1, 5 bases. Trimming left V 1 base short and J 2 bases short, with 8 bases between. The germline V gene has CDR1 SGHRS and CDR2 YFSETQ. CDR3 size: 14 residues.

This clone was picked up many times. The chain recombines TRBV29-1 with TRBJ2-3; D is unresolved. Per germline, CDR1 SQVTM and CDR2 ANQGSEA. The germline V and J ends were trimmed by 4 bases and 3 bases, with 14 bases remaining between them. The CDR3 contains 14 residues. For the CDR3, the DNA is TGCAGCGTTGGGCCCGCCAGGATGACAGATACGCAGTATTTT. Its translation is CSVGPARMTDTQYF.

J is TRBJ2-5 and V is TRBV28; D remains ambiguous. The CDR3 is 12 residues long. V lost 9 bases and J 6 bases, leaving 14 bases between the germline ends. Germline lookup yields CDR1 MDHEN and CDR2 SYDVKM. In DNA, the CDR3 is TGTGCCAGTAAAGGGCCCCCGCAGACCCAGTACTTC. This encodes CASKGPPQTQYF.

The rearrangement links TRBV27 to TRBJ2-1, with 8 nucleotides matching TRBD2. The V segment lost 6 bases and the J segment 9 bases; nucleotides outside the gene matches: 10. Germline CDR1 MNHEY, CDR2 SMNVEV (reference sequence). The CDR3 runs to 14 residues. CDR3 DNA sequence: TGTGCCAGCAGCCACCGGGGGGGTCTTACTGAGCAGTTCTTC. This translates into CASSHRGGLTEQFF.

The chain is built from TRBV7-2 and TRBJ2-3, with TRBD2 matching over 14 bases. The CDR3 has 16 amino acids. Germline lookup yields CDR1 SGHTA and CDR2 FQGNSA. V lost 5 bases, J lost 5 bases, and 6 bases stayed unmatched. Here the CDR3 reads CASSRGTSGRRDTQYF. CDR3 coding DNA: TGTGCCAGCAGCCGCGGGACTAGCGGGAGAAGAGATACGCAGTATTTT.

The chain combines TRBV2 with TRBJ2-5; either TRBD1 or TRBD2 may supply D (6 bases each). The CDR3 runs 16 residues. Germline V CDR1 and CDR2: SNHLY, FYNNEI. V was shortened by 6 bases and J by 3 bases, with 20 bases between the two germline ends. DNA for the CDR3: TGTGCCAGCAGCTCCACATGGGGGGCGCAGGAAGAGACCCAGTACTTC. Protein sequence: CASSSTWGAQEETQYF.

DNA of the CDR3: TGTGCCAGCAAAGGTATCGGGACCGAGCAGTACTTC. As protein: CASKGIGTEQYF. The rearrangement joins TRBV2 to TRBJ2-7, with D perhaps given as TRBD1 or TRBD2 (5 bases each). The V and J ends lost 7 bases and 6 bases respectively, with 13 bases between them. The CDR3 is 12 amino acids. Germline CDR1 SNHLY, CDR2 FYNNEI.

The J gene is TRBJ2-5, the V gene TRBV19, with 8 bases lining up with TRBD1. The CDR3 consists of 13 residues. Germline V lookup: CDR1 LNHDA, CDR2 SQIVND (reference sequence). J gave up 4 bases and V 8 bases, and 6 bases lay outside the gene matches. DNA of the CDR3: TGTGCCAGTGGGCAGGGGGCGGGAGAGACCCAGTACTTC. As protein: CASGQGAGETQYF.

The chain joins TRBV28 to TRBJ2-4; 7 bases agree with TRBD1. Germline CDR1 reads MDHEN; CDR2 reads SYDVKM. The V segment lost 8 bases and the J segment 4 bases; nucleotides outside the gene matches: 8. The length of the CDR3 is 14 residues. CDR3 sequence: CASAGAGGKNIQYF. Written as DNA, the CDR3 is TGTGCCAGCGCCGGGGCAGGGGGAAAAAACATTCAGTACTTC.

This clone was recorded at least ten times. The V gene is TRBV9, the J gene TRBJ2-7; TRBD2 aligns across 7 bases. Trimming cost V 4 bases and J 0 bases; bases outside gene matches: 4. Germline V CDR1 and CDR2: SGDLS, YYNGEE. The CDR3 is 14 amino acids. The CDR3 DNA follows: TGTGCCAGCAGCAAGGGCGGGAGCTCCTACGAGCAGTACTTC. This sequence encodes CASSKGGSSYEQYF.

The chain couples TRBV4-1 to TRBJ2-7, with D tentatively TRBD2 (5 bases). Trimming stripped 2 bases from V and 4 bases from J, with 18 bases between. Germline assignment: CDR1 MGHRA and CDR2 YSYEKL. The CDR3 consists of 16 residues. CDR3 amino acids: CASSQLTGKNEYEQYF. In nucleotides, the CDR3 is TGCGCCAGCAGCCAACTCACCGGGAAGAACGAATACGAGCAGTACTTC.

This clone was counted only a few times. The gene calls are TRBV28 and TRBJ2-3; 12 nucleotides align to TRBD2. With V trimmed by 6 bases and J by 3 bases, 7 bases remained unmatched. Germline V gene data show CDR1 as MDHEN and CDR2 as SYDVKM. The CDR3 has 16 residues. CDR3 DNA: TGTGCCAGCAGCACGCGACTAGCGGGAGAGACAGATACGCAGTATTTT. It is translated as CASSTRLAGETDTQYF. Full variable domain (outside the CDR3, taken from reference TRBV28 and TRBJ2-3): DVKVTQSSRYLVKRTGEKVFLECVQDMDHENMFWYRQDPGLGLRLIYFSYDVKMKEKGDIPEGYSVSREKKERFSLILESASTNQTSMYLCASSTRLAGETDTQYFGPGTRLTVL.

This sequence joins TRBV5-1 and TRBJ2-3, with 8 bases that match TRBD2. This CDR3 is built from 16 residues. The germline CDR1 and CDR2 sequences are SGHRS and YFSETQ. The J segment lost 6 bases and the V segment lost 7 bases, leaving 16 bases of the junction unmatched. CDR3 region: CASGYSGAPEVDTQYF. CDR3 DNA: TGCGCCAGCGGTTATAGCGGGGCCCCTGAGGTGGATACGCAGTATTTT.

The CDR3: CASSMVRSGNTIYF. The CDR3 DNA reads TGTGCCAGTAGTATGGTCCGCTCTGGAAACACCATATATTTT. The rearrangement joins TRBV19 to TRBJ1-3; no clear D. Germline-derived CDR1 and CDR2 are LNHDA and SQIVND (reference sequence). V lost 3 bases and J 0 bases, leaving 6 bases between the germline ends. The CDR3 has 14 residues.

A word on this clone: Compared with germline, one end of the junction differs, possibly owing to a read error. The CDR3 loop is CAWSVGQGRDF. For the CDR3, the DNA is TGTGCCTGGAGTGTCGGGCAGGGGAGGGATTTT. This rearrangement joins TRBV30 to TRBJ1-3, with TRBD1 as a possible D gene (6 bases). CDR3 length: 11 residues. The germline CDR1 and CDR2 sequences are GTSNPN and SVGIG (reference sequence).

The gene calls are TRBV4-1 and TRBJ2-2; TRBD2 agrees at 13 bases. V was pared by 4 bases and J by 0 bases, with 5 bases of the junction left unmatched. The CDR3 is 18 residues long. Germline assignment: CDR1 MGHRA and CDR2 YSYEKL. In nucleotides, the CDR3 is TGCGCCAGCAGCCTGCGGACTAGCGGGAGTTCGAACACCGGGGAGCTGTTTTTT. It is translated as CASSLRTSGSSNTGELFF.

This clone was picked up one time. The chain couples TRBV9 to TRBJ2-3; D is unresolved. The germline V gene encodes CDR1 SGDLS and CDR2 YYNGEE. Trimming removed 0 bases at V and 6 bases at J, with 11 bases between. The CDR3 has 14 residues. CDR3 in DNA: TGTGCCAGCAGCGTAGGGACCAGATGGGATACGCAGTATTTT. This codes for CASSVGTRWDTQYF.

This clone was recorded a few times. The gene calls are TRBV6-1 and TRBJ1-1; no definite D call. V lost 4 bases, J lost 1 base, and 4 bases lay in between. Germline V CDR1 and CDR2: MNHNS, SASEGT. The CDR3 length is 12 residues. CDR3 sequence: CASSVENTEAFF. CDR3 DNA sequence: TGTGCCAGCAGTGTGGAGAACACTGAAGCTTTCTTT.

The CDR3: CASSLLSLAGGREQYF. Written as DNA, the CDR3 is TGTGCCAGCAGTCTGTTGTCACTAGCGGGAGGCAGGGAGCAGTACTTC. The chain recombines TRBV2 with TRBJ2-7; 12 bases line up with TRBD2. The CDR3 is made up of 16 amino acids. Unmatched junction bases numbered 12, after V lost 5 bases and J lost 7 bases. Per germline, CDR1 SNHLY and CDR2 FYNNEI.

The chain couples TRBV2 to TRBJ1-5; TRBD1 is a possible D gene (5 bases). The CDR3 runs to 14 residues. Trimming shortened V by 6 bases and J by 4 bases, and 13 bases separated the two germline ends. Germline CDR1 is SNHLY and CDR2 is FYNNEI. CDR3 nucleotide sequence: TGTGCCAGCAGCTTAGACAGTAAAAATCAGCCCCAGCATTTT. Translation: CASSLDSKNQPQHF.

CDR3 amino acids: CASSYGYGDGYTF. The CDR3 DNA reads TGTGCCAGCAGTTACGGTTACGGGGACGGCTACACCTTC. The chain employs TRBV6-5 and TRBJ1-2; D might be TRBD1 (5 bases). The CDR3 spans 13 residues. Germline V gene data show CDR1 as MNHEY and CDR2 as SVGAGI. V was shortened by 2 bases and J by 8 bases, with 12 bases between the two germline ends.